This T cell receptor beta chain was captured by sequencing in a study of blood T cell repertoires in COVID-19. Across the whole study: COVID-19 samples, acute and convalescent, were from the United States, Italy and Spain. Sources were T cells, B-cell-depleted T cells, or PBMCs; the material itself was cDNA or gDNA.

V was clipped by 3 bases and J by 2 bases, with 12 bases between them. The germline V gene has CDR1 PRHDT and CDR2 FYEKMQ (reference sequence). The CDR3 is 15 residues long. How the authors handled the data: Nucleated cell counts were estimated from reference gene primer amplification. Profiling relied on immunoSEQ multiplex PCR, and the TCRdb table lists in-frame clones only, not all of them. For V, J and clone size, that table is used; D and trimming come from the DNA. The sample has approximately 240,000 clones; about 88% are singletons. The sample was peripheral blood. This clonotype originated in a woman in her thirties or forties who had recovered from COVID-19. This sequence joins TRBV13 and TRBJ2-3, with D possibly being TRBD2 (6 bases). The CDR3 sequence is CASSFGSGYTDTQYF. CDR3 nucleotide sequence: TGTGCCAGCAGCTTTGGTAGCGGTTACACAGATACGCAGTATTTT. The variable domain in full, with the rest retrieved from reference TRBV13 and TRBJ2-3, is AAGVIQSPRHLIKEKRETATLKCYPIPRHDTVYWYQQGPGQDPQFLISFYEKMQSDKGSIPDRFSAQQFSDYHSELNMSSLELGDSALYFCASSFGSGYTDTQYFGPGTRLTVL.